The present T cell receptor beta chain was sequenced within a study of cytomegalovirus exposure and HLA in healthy donors. Study-level points and caveats: What was likely a sequencing artifact was a cluster of highly shared sequence variants.

To note about this clone: Its target is not known.

13 Jbeta primers and 60 Vbeta primers were used for the PCR. The table came from immunoSEQ multiplex PCR; TCRdb's copy has only in-frame clones and leaves some out. The table records some 120,000 clones, more than 70% of them present only once. V was shortened by 6 bases and J by 1 base, with 7 bases between the two germline ends. CDR1 is SNHLY, CDR2 FYNNEI, per germline. This CDR3 spans 12 amino acids. This TCR was sampled from a man aged 30 to 39 in good health and CMV-seronegative. J is TRBJ2-7 and V is TRBV2; possible D gene TRBD2, 5 bases. The source material was PBMCs. For the CDR3, the DNA is TGTGCCAGCAGGGAGGAATCCTACGAGCAGTACTTC. Encoded protein: CASREESYEQYF.